This TCR beta chain was found in a study of CD8+ T cells in alopecia areata (dated by TCRdb to between 2017 and 2018). Study-level background: Treated patients were enrolled in an open-label pilot trial of oral tofacitinib at 5 to 10 mg twice daily for moderate-to-severe alopecia areata. The RNA source kit depended on sample type: the PAXgene miRNA kit for fixed scalp, the miRNeasy kit for PBMCs, and the RNeasy kit for mouse skin. Human TCRbeta sequencing covered scalp tissue and sorted CD4+ and CD8+ peripheral blood T cells from patchy and totalis/universalis alopecia areata patients and healthy controls. The study used high-throughput TCRbeta sequencing to examine T cell clonal expansion in alopecia areata, in both the C3H/HeJ mouse model and human patients. For the treated patients, the SALT score, which quantifies what percentage of scalp surface area is affected, served as the measure of disease severity. Clonality in the scalp was compared among normal scalp (n=4), patchy alopecia areata scalp (n=8), and alopecia totalis/universalis scalp (n=8). Amplification of TCRbeta CDR3 regions was done by immunoSEQ multiplex PCR using 35 Vbeta forward primers and 13 Jbeta reverse primers. Biopsies were taken from tofacitinib-treated patients at baseline and again at 4 and 24 weeks into treatment, and several of those patients also had a later scalp biopsy. Patients stayed on tofacitinib for 6 to 18 months and then had 6 months of follow-up off drug so that delayed response and recurrence could be assessed. The paper as a whole reports these results and caveats: During tofacitinib treatment, many expanded lesional clones stuck around in both scalp and blood, and this persistence may partly explain why relapse happens after treatment is stopped. TCR sequences shared between patients were less clear than in mice, possibly partly because of HLA diversity in the patient population. Scalp TCR repertoire analysis is complicated because resident alphabeta T cells in normal human skin are also sequenced, whereas mouse skin is dominated by gammadelta T cells. Because the treated cohort was small and had just a single nonresponder, larger studies are needed to establish links between baseline CD8+ expansion and response. Scalp clonality and the number of expanded CD8+ clones among the top 100 scalp clones were significantly decreased by tofacitinib. Higher clonality and more expanded CD8+ clones were observed in lesional scalp than in normal scalp, particularly in alopecia totalis/universalis, a finding suggestive of antigenic drive.

CDR1 and CDR2, per the germline V gene (reference sequence), are GTSNPN and SVGIG. Taken from cysteine to phenylalanine, the CDR3 has 12 residues. The kept DNA is CDR3 alone, 36 bases in frame from the first base. The germline ends are 15 bases apart after V is trimmed by 7 bases and J by 6 bases. Libraries were built with the immunoSEQ multiplex PCR assay. To provide template for TCR sequencing, every sample had RNA extracted and reverse transcribed into cDNA. First-strand cDNA was synthesized with SuperScript III using a 2:1 mix of oligo-dT and random hexamers. Amplification bias was assessed with a synthetic immune receptor repertoire, and residual bias was removed computationally. For the original study's pipeline: Raw reads were preprocessed to remove errors, and CDR3 was defined according to IMGT conventions as the region from the conserved cysteine to phenylalanine. Clonality was computed as 1 minus the Shannon entropy, with the entropy normalized by log2 of the number of productive unique TCRs. Scalp TCRbeta sequences were cross-referenced with sorted blood CD4 and CD8 repertoires so that the CD4 or CD8 identity of scalp clones could be inferred. Here the immuneACCESS table is served through TCRdb, limited to in-frame sequences with V and J called. Missing clones are a known gap in these copies; in checked studies unresolved V genes cover under half, and the rest lacks a known reason. V and J calls plus clone size are reproduced from that table; the DNA served to infer D and trimming. The sample includes over 150,000 clones, with 60% observed a single time. About 0.69% of the sample lies in the top ten.

This clone occurred once. No cognate antigen has been identified for it. Within one base of it there is no much larger clone, and no base qualities were kept. In the paper's terms, the time point label means: around 4 weeks on oral tofacitinib. The sample's treatment or condition label, decoded: oral pan-JAK inhibitor, 5-10 mg twice daily. Lesional scalp punch biopsies and peripheral blood were obtained from alopecia areata patients. After PBMCs were isolated by density centrifugation and stained for CD3, CD4 and CD8, a FACSAria was used to sort CD4+ and CD8+ T cells. The V and J genes are TRBV30 and TRBJ2-5, and the D gene may be TRBD2, 5 bases matching. Sequences were derived from CD4+ T cells sorted from blood, sampled at week 4, from a patient treated with tofacitinib. The TCR was taken from a human donor with alopecia areata. Read as DNA, the sequence is TGTGCCTCGGCGGGCACCGACAAGACCCAGTACTTC. Translated, it gives CASAGTDKTQYF. The full variable domain, completed from the reference TRBV30 and TRBJ2-5 proteins outside the CDR3, reads SQTIHQWPATLVQPVGSPLSLECTVEGTSNPNLYWYRQAAGRGLQLLFYSVGIGQISSEVPQNLSASRPQDRQFILSSKKLLLSDSGFYLCASAGTDKTQYFGPGTRLLVL.